The table lists the clone carrying this T cell receptor beta chain with many counts. The CDR3 length is 13 residues. V gave up 3 bases and J gave up 0 bases, with 5 bases separating them. This sample is part of a study of T-cell memory formation after mild COVID-19. 5'RACE with constant-segment primers yielded barcoded, UMI-tagged TCR alpha and TCR beta cDNA libraries. In TCRdb, the 5' RACE reads were re-called with MiXCR into one record per CDR3 protein. The table shows hundreds of thousands of distinct CDR3 sequences, with under 8.5% occurring only once. Sequencing used PBMCs or a T cell subset sorted from them (not recorded which). The V call is TRBV12-3 or TRBV12-4, the J call TRBJ1-1; D is unclear. The receptor was isolated from a man younger than 35 who had mild COVID-19 (a few samples of this study predate the infection). Cell type and time point are not known. CDR3 sequence reads: CASSLEMNTEAFF. As DNA, the CDR3 is TGTGCCAGCAGTTTGGAGATGAACACTGAAGCTTTCTTT.